This T cell receptor beta chain appears in the sequencing data of a study of identical twins. TCRdb re-called the 5' RACE reads through MiXCR, storing one row per CDR3 protein. The top ten clones hold approximately 3.2% of a sample with around 570,000 distinct CDR3 sequences, 9% to 10% of them seen once. The CDR3 is 12 amino acids. The germline CDR1 and CDR2 sequences are LGHDT and YNNKEL (reference sequence). The V gene lost 3 bases and the J gene lost 4 bases, with 4 bases spanning the gap. Many counts were recorded for this clonotype. The same data also contributed to another study, on yellow fever vaccine responses in identical twins.

Material: PBMCs. The chain employs TRBV3-1 and TRBJ1-3; D is unresolved. This receptor was identified in a woman between 18 and 29 years old in good health. This CDR3 is CASSQSGNTIYF. The CDR3 DNA reads TGTGCCAGCAGCCAGTCGGGAAACACCATATATTTT. Filled out from reference TRBV3-1 and TRBJ1-3, the complete variable domain reads DTAVSQTPKYLVTQMGNDKSIKCEQNLGHDTMYWYKQDSKKFLKIMFSYNNKELIINETVPNRFSPKSPDKAHLNLHINSLELGDSAVYFCASSQSGNTIYFGEGSWLTVV.